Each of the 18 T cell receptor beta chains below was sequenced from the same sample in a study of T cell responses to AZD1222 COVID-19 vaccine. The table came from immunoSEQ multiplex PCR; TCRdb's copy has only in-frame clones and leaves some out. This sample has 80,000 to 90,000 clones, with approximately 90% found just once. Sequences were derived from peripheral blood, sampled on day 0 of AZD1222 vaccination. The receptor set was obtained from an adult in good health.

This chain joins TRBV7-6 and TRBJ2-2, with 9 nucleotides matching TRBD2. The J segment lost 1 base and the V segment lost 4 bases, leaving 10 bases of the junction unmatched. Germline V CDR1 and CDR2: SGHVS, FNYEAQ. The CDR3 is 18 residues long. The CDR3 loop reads CASSSVIAGAGNTGELFF. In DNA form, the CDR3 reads TGTGCCAGCAGCTCCGTAATAGCGGGAGCGGGGAACACCGGGGAGCTGTTTTTT.

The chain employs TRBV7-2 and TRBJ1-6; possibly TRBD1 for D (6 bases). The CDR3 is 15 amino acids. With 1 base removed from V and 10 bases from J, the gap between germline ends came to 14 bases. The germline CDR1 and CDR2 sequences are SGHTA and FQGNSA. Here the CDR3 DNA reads TGTGCCAGCAGCTTAGTCGGGACATCCGGCTCACCCCTCCACTTT. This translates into CASSLVGTSGSPLHF.

In DNA, the CDR3 is TGTGCCTTTGAGGATCGAGGGGCTGGCTATGGCTACACCTTC. Its protein product is CAFEDRGAGYGYTF. This sequence joins TRBV30 and TRBJ1-2; possibly TRBD1 for D (5 bases). Germline V CDR1 and CDR2: GTSNPN, SVGIG (reference sequence). The CDR3 totals 14 residues. V was clipped by 7 bases and J by 4 bases, with 19 bases between them.

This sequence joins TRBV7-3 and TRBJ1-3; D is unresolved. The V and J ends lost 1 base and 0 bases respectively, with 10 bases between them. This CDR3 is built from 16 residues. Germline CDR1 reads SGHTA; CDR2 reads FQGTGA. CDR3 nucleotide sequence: TGTGCCAGCAGCTTAAGTGACCCACTCTCTGGAAACACCATATATTTT. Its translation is CASSLSDPLSGNTIYF.

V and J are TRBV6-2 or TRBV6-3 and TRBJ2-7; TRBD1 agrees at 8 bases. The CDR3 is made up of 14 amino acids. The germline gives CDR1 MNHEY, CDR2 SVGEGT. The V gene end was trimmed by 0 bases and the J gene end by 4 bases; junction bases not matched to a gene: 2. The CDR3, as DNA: TGTGCCAGCAGTTACTCCCAGGGGGCGTACGAGCAGTACTTC. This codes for CASSYSQGAYEQYF.

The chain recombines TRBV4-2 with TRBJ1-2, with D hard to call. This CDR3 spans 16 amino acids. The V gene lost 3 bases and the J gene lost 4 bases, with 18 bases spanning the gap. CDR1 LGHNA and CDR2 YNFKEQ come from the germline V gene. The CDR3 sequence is CASSHDGLDGLYGYTF. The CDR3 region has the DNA TGTGCCAGCAGCCACGACGGCCTTGACGGACTCTATGGCTACACCTTC.

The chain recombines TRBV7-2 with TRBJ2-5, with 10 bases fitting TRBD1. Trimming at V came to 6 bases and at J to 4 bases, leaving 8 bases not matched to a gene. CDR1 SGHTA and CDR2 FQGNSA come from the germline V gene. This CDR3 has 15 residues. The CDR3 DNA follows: TGTGCCAGCAGATTCGGGACAGGGGTTAGAGAGACCCAGTACTTC. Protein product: CASRFGTGVRETQYF.

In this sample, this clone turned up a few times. The CDR3 spells CASSLGTGNQPQHF. The CDR3 region has the DNA TGTGCCAGCAGCCTCGGGACAGGGAATCAGCCCCAGCATTTT. V usage is TRBV4-2 and J usage is TRBJ1-5, with 9 bases matching TRBD1. The V segment lost 4 bases and the J segment 4 bases; nucleotides outside the gene matches: 2. Germline V gene lookup returns CDR1 LGHNA and CDR2 YNFKEQ. The CDR3 has 14 amino acids.

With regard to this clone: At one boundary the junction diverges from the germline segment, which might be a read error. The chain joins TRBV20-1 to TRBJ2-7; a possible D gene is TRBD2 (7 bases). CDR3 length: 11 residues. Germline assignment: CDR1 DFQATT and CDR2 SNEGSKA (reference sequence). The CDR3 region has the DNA TGCAGTGCTGTGAACGCGGGGGCGGAGGGGTTC. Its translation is CSAVNAGAEGF.

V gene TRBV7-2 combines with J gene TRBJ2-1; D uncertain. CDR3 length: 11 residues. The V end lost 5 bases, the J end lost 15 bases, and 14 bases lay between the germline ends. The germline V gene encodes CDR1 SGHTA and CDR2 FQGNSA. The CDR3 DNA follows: TGTGCCAGCAGCCTATCAAATGCTGGGTTCTTC. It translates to CASSLSNAGFF. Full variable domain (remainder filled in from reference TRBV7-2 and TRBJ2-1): GAGVSQSPSNKVTEKGKDVELRCDPISGHTALYWYRQSLGQGLEFLIYFQGNSAPDKSGLPSDRFSAERTGGSVSTLTIQRTQQEDSAVYLCASSLSNAGFFGPGTRLTVL.

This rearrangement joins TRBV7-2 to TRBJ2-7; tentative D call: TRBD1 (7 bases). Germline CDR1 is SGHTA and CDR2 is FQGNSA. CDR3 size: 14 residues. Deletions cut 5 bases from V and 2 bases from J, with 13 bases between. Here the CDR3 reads CASSEQGGPYEQYF. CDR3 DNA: TGTGCCAGCAGCGAGCAGGGGGGTCCCTACGAGCAGTACTTC.

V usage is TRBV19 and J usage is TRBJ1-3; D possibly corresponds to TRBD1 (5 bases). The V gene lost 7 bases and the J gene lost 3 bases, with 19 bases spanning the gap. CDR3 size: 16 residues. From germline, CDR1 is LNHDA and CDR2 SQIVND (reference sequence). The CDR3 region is CASTLRQGTDGNTIYF. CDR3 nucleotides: TGTGCCAGTACTTTGAGGCAGGGTACGGATGGAAACACCATATATTTT.

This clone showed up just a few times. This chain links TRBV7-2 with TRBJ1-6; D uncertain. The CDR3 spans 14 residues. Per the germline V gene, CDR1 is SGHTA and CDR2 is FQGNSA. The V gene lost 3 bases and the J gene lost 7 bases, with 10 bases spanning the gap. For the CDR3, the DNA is TGTGCCAGCAGCTTCGAGTGGGAAAATTCACCCCTCCACTTT. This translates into CASSFEWENSPLHF.

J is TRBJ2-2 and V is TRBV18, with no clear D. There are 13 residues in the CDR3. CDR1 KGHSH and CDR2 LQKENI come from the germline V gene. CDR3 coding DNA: TGTGCAACCAAGGAGACAAACACCGGGGAGCTGTTTTTT. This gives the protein CATKETNTGELFF. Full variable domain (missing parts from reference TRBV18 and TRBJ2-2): NAGVMQNPRHLVRRRGQEARLRCSPMKGHSHVYWYRQLPEEGLKFMVYLQKENIIDESGMPKERFSAEFPKEGPSILRIQQVVRGDSAAYFCATKETNTGELFFGEGSRLTVL.

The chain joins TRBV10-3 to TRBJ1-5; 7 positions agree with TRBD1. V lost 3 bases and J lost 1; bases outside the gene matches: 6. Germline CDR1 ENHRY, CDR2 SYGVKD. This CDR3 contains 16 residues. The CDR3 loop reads CAISERAGGSNQPQHF. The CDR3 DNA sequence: TGTGCCATCAGTGAAAGGGCAGGGGGAAGCAATCAGCCCCAGCATTTT.

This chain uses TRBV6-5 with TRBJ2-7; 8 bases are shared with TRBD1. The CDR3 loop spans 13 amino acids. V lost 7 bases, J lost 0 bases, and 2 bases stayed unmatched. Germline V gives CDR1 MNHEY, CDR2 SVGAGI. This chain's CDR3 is CASTDRGSYEQYF. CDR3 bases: TGTGCCAGCACCGACAGGGGCTCCTACGAGCAGTACTTC.

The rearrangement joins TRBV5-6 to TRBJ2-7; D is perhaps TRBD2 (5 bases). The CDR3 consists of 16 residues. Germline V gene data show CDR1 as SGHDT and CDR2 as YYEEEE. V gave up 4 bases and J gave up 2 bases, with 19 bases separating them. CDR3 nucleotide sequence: TGTGCCAGCAGCCAACCTCCTGCGGGTCGACCCTACGAGCAGTACTTC. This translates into CASSQPPAGRPYEQYF. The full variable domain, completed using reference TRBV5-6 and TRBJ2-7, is DAGVTQSPTHLIKTRGQQVTLRCSPKSGHDTVSWYQQALGQGPQFIFQYYEEEERQRGNFPDRFSGHQFPNYSSELNVNALLLGDSALYLCASSQPPAGRPYEQYFGPGTRLTVT.

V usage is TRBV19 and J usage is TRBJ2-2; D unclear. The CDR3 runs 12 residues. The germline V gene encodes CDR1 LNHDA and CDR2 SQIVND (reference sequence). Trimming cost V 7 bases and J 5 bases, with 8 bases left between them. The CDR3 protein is CASNHGTGELFF. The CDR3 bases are TGTGCCAGTAATCACGGTACCGGGGAGCTGTTTTTT.